A selection of T cell receptor beta chains follows, all from one sample in a study of T-cell memory formation after mild COVID-19. TCRdb processed the 5' RACE reads anew with MiXCR; each CDR3 protein has one entry. The table has a few hundred thousand distinct CDR3 sequences, 20% to 25% seen once; the top ten hold 8.4%. Sequenced material: PBMCs or a T cell subset sorted from them (not recorded which). Receptors were obtained from an adult woman who had mild COVID-19 (a few samples of this study predate the infection). Cell type and time point are not known. Each CDR3 is given with its conserved first and last residue. The D gene is left open where the match is weak. Expanded clones get a size class; other rows say once, few or many, or leave the size out.

CDR3 length	clone size	D gene	V gene	J gene	CDR3 protein	CDR3 DNA
12	NA	NA	TRBV29-1	TRBJ2-3	CSPAWGTDTQYF	TGCAGCCCTGCCTGGGGCACAGATACGCAGTATTTT
15	once	NA	TRBV4-1	TRBJ1-2	CASSHEPNIGYGYTF	TGCGCCAGCAGCCACGAACCGAACATTGGCTATGGCTACACCTTC
15	NA	NA	TRBV24-1	TRBJ1-1	CATSDRGSVNTEAFF	TGTGCCACCAGTGATAGGGGCAGCGTGAACACTGAAGCTTTCTTT
14	few	TRBD1	TRBV2	TRBJ2-3	CASSTTGGTDTQYF	TGTGCCAGCAGCACGACAGGGGGGACAGATACGCAGTATTTT
11	NA	NA	TRBV20-1	TRBJ1-2	CSADSYYGYTF	TGCAGTGCCGACAGTTACTATGGCTACACCTTC
14	NA	NA	TRBV13	TRBJ2-1	CASSSQDPYNEQFF	TGTGCCAGCAGCAGCCAAGACCCATATAATGAGCAGTTCTTC
15	NA	NA	TRBV25-1	TRBJ1-3	CASSRGQASGNTIYF	TGTGCCAGCAGCCGTGGGCAGGCCTCTGGAAACACCATATATTTT
14	many	NA	TRBV20-1	TRBJ2-7	CSARKGLSSYEQYF	TGCAGTGCCCGGAAGGGGCTTAGCTCCTACGAGCAGTACTTC
10	NA	TRBD2	TRBV2	TRBJ2-3	CASMASGVYF	TGTGCCAGCATGGCTAGCGGGGTATATTTT
13	few	NA	TRBV4-1	TRBJ1-4	CASSQALDEKLFF	TGCGCCAGCAGCCAAGCACTTGATGAAAAACTGTTTTTT
16	few	NA	TRBV7-8	TRBJ2-4	CASSPKREIAKNIQYF	TGTGCCAGCAGCCCCAAGCGCGAGATAGCCAAAAACATTCAGTACTTC
17	few	NA	TRBV12-3/TRBV12-4	TRBJ2-1	CASTTYPFSSSYNEQFF	TGTGCCAGCACCACGTACCCCTTCTCAAGCTCCTACAATGAGCAGTTCTTC
13	NA	NA	TRBV14	TRBJ1-1	CASSQLRGTEAFF	TGTGCCAGCAGCCAACTCCGAGGGACTGAAGCTTTCTTT
15	many	NA	TRBV3-1	TRBJ2-7	CASSPSFSPTYEQYF	TGTGCCAGCAGCCCGAGTTTCTCGCCTACCTACGAGCAGTACTTC
14	NA	TRBD1	TRBV7-9	TRBJ1-2	CASRGTGPLRGYTF	TGTGCCAGCAGAGGGACAGGTCCACTGAGGGGCTACACCTTC
15	few	TRBD2	TRBV27	TRBJ2-1	CASSVILAAYNEQFF	TGTGCCAGCAGCGTAATACTAGCGGCTTACAATGAGCAGTTCTTC
15	many	NA	TRBV14	TRBJ1-1	CASSQMRVGNTEAFF	TGTGCCAGCAGCCAAATGCGCGTCGGGAACACTGAAGCTTTCTTT
13	NA	NA	TRBV6-2/TRBV6-3	TRBJ2-1	CASSSRSYNEQFF	TGTGCCAGCAGTTCGCGATCCTACAATGAGCAGTTCTTC
15	NA	NA	TRBV5-5	TRBJ2-6	CASSPLAVGANVLTF	TGTGCCAGCAGCCCCCTGGCTGTGGGGGCCAACGTCCTGACTTTC
14	many	NA	TRBV10-2	TRBJ1-1	CASRDEGLSTEAFF	TGCGCCAGCAGGGACGAGGGGTTGAGCACTGAAGCTTTCTTT
20	few	TRBD2	TRBV5-1	TRBJ2-1	CASSPGLAGGPWSSYNEQFF	TGCGCCAGCAGCCCAGGTCTAGCGGGAGGGCCATGGAGCTCCTACAATGAGCAGTTCTTC
13	few	NA	TRBV7-2	TRBJ2-4	CASSKQGGNIQYF	TGTGCCAGCAGCAAACAGGGGGGGAACATTCAGTACTTC
16	NA	NA	TRBV7-3	TRBJ1-4	CASSPLLSMRDEKLFF	TGTGCCAGCAGCCCCCTCTTGTCGATGCGGGATGAAAAACTGTTTTTT
12	many	NA	TRBV7-9	TRBJ2-7	CASSRGLREQYF	TGTGCCAGCAGCAGGGGTCTTAGGGAGCAGTACTTC
17	NA	TRBD2	TRBV6-2/TRBV6-3	TRBJ2-7	CASSLGTSGHLSYEQYF	TGTGCCAGCAGTCTCGGGACTAGCGGGCACCTCTCCTACGAGCAGTACTTC
12	NA	NA	TRBV20-1	TRBJ1-2	CSATDRFYGYTF	TGCAGTGCGACTGACAGGTTCTATGGCTACACCTTC
14	NA	NA	TRBV11-2	TRBJ1-1	CASSREGRNTEAFF	TGTGCCAGCAGCAGAGAAGGACGGAACACTGAAGCTTTCTTT
15	NA	NA	TRBV9	TRBJ1-5	CASSVGDYGNQPQHF	TGTGCCAGCAGCGTAGGGGATTATGGCAATCAGCCCCAGCATTTT
12	NA	NA	TRBV4-1	TRBJ1-1	CASSSPYTEAFF	TGCGCCAGCAGCTCCCCTTACACTGAAGCTTTCTTT
16	many	TRBD2	TRBV7-8	TRBJ2-1	CASSLVRLAIYNEQFF	TGTGCCAGCAGCTTAGTTAGACTAGCGATTTACAATGAGCAGTTCTTC
14	NA	NA	TRBV27	TRBJ1-2	CASTENQGRNGYTF	TGTGCCAGTACTGAAAACCAGGGTCGAAATGGCTACACCTTC
13	NA	NA	TRBV11-3	TRBJ2-1	CASSRTRGGEQFF	TGTGCCAGCAGCCGGACTAGAGGGGGTGAGCAGTTCTTC
16	NA	TRBD1	TRBV6-5	TRBJ2-1	CASSSWTGTVASEQFF	TGTGCCAGCAGTTCCTGGACCGGGACAGTGGCCAGTGAGCAGTTCTTC
15	many	TRBD2	TRBV7-2	TRBJ2-3	CASSFGTINTDTQYF	TGTGCCAGCAGCTTTGGGACTATCAACACAGATACGCAGTATTTT
11	NA	NA	TRBV29-1	TRBJ2-7	CSHFSGYEQYF	TGCAGCCACTTTTCTGGCTACGAGCAGTACTTC
15	few	TRBD2	TRBV6-1	TRBJ2-1	CASSEAAGGLNEQFF	TGTGCCAGCAGTGAAGCGGCGGGGGGGCTGAATGAGCAGTTCTTC
16	NA	TRBD1	TRBV13	TRBJ1-2	CASSPTKGQINYGYTF	TGTGCCAGCAGCCCGACGAAGGGACAGATCAACTATGGCTACACCTTC
13	few	NA	TRBV12-3/TRBV12-4	TRBJ1-5	CASSRTYNQPQHF	TGTGCCAGCAGTCGGACATACAATCAGCCCCAGCATTTT
14	NA	NA	TRBV29-1	TRBJ2-7	CSVELGNRDYEQYF	TGCAGCGTTGAACTGGGAAACAGAGACTACGAGCAGTACTTC
13	few	NA	TRBV7-9	TRBJ1-2	CASSFGGYYGYTF	TGTGCCAGCAGCTTTGGGGGGTACTATGGCTACACCTTC
13	NA	NA	TRBV12-3/TRBV12-4	TRBJ1-1	CASSRPLNTEAFF	TGTGCCAGCAGTCGCCCTCTTAACACTGAAGCTTTCTTT
15	NA	TRBD2	TRBV2	TRBJ2-1	CASIGRERFRNEQFF	TGTGCCAGCATAGGGCGGGAGCGCTTTCGGAATGAGCAGTTCTTC
16	few	TRBD2	TRBV4-2	TRBJ2-7	CASSQEPGGFPYEQYF	TGTGCCAGCAGCCAAGAACCGGGGGGTTTTCCCTACGAGCAGTACTTC
16	NA	NA	TRBV9	TRBJ2-2	CASSVVVGGNTGELFF	TGTGCCAGCAGCGTAGTTGTAGGGGGAAACACCGGGGAGCTGTTTTTT
15	NA	NA	TRBV2	TRBJ2-7	CASSEGGGGVYEQYF	TGTGCCAGCAGTGAGGGCGGAGGCGGGGTCTACGAGCAGTACTTC
20	few	NA	TRBV6-5	TRBJ2-5	CASRPATVPRYKAYQETQYF	TGTGCCAGCAGACCAGCGACAGTACCTCGGTATAAGGCGTACCAAGAGACCCAGTACTTC
14	NA	NA	TRBV10-3	TRBJ1-1	CAISGTALNTEAFF	TGTGCCATCAGTGGGACAGCCTTAAACACTGAAGCTTTCTTT
17	few	TRBD1	TRBV3-1	TRBJ2-1	CASSPSLTGGEGNEQFF	TGTGCCAGCAGCCCCAGCCTGACAGGGGGCGAAGGGAATGAGCAGTTCTTC
14	many	NA	TRBV5-6	TRBJ1-1	CASSLVGVNTEAFF	TGTGCCAGCAGCTTGGTGGGGGTGAACACTGAAGCTTTCTTT
18	NA	NA	TRBV5-5	TRBJ2-6	CASSFPAGAVSGANVLTF	TGTGCCAGCAGCTTTCCTGCAGGGGCTGTCTCTGGGGCCAACGTCCTGACTTTC
15	NA	TRBD1	TRBV7-2	TRBJ1-5	CASSPGQGAGQPQHF	TGTGCCAGCAGCCCGGGACAGGGAGCGGGTCAGCCCCAGCATTTT
16	few	TRBD2	TRBV24-1	TRBJ2-3	CATSDPSGTNTDTQYF	TGTGCCACCAGTGATCCGAGCGGGACCAACACAGATACGCAGTATTTT
15	NA	TRBD1	TRBV10-3	TRBJ2-1	CAISTGTVRGTEQFF	TGTGCCATCAGTACCGGGACAGTAAGAGGAACGGAGCAGTTCTTC
16	NA	TRBD2	TRBV5-5	TRBJ2-3	CASSLILAGYTDTQYF	TGTGCCAGCAGCTTGATCCTAGCGGGTTACACAGATACGCAGTATTTT
14	NA	NA	TRBV9	TRBJ2-3	CASSASGHTDTQYF	TGTGCCAGCAGCGCCTCCGGGCACACAGATACGCAGTATTTT